This T cell receptor beta chain was captured in a study of response to subunit inactivated influenza vaccine. General study results and limits: Authors proposed each seasonal influenza vaccination draws in few new T cells.

Trimming removed 0 bases from V and 0 bases from J, with 6 bases in between. This CDR3 region has 15 residues. CDR1 and CDR2 from the germline V gene are MGHRA and YSYEKL. This clonotype was seen a few times. The antigen remains undetermined. TCRdb ran MiXCR on the RT-PCR reads and lists one entry per CDR3 protein. The sample includes 200,000 to 300,000 distinct CDR3 sequences, 12% of them seen just once. Sequenced here: non-naive T cells sorted from PBMCs, sampled roughly 2 weeks before vaccination. J is TRBJ2-1 and V is TRBV4-1; D ambiguous. This sequence was found in a man in his forties or fifties who received an inactivated influenza vaccine. The chain's CDR3 is CASSQDLPSYNEQFF. In DNA, the CDR3 is TGCGCCAGCAGCCAAGATCTCCCCTCCTACAATGAGCAGTTCTTC.